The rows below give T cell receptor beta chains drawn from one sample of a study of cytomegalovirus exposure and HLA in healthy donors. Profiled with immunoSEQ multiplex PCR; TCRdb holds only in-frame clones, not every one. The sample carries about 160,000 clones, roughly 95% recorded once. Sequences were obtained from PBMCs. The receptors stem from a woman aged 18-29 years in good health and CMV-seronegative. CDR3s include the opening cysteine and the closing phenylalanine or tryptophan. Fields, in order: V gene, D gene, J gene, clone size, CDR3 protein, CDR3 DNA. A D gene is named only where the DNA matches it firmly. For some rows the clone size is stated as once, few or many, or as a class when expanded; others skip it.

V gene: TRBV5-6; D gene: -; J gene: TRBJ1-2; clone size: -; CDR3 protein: CASSPAPTGANYGYTF; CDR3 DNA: TGTGCCAGCAGCCCCGCCCCCACCGGAGCTAACTATGGCTACACCTTC
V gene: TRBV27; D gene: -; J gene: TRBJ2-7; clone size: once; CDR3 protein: CASGRDKNLYEQYF; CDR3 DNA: TGTGCCAGCGGCCGGGACAAGAACCTTTACGAGCAGTACTTC
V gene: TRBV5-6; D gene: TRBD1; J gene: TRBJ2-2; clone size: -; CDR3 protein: CASSSGQGALSGELFF; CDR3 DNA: TGTGCCAGCAGCTCTGGACAGGGGGCGCTTTCCGGGGAGCTGTTTTTT
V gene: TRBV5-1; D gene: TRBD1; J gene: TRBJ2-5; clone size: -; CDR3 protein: CASSLVPSTGIETQYF; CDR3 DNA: TGCGCCAGCAGCTTGGTTCCCTCGACAGGGATAGAGACCCAGTACTTC
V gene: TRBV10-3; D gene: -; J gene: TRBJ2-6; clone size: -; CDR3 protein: CAISAGFGANVLTF; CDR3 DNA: TGTGCCATCAGTGCAGGGTTTGGGGCCAACGTCCTGACTTTC
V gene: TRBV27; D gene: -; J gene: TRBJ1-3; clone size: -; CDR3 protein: CASSLSRGSGNTIYF; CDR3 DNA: TGTGCCAGCAGTTTATCTCGGGGCTCTGGAAACACCATATATTTT
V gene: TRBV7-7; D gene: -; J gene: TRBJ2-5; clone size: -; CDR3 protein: CASSLALDRLETQYF; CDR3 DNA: TGTGCTAGCAGCTTAGCACTGGACAGATTAGAGACCCAGTACTTC
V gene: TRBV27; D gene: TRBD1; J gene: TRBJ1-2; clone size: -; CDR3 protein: CASSFLGDRGSRDGYTF; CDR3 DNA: TGTGCCAGCAGTTTCCTCGGGGACAGGGGGTCAAGGGATGGCTACACCTTC
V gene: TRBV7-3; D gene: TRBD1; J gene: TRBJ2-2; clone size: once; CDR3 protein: CASSPGTENTGELFF; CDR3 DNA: TGTGCCAGCAGCCCAGGGACAGAAAACACCGGGGAGCTGTTTTTT
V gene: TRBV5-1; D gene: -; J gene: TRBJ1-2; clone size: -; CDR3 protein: CASSQTDRYGYTF; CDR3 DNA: TGCGCCAGCAGCCAGACAGACCGTTATGGCTACACCTTC
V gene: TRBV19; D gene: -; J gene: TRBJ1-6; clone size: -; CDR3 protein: CASTEAWNSPLHF; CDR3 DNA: TGTGCCAGTACCGAGGCCTGGAATTCACCCCTCCACTTT
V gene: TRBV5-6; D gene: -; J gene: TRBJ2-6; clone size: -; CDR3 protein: CASSYGLRSGANVLTF; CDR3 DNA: TGTGCCAGCAGCTACGGACTGCGCTCTGGGGCCAACGTCCTGACTTTC
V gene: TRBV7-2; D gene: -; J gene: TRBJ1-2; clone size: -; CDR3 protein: CASSLDGSRGYTF; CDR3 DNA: TGTGCCAGCAGCTTAGACGGGTCTAGGGGCTACACCTTC
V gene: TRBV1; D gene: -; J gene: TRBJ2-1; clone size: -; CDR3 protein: CTSSHERGGDEQFF; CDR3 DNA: TGCACCAGCAGCCACGAGCGGGGGGGAGACGAGCAGTTCTTC
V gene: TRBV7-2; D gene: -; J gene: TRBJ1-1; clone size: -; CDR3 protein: CASSSSLNTEAFF; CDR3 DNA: TGTGCCAGCAGCTCCAGTTTGAACACTGAAGCTTTCTTT
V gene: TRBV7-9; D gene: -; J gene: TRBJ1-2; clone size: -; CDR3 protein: CASSLEVGQIYGYTF; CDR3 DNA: TGTGCCAGCAGCTTAGAAGTCGGACAAATCTATGGCTACACCTTC
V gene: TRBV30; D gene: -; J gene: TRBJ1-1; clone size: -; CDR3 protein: CAWSSDKNTEAFF; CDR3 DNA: TGTGCCTGGAGTTCGGACAAGAACACTGAAGCTTTCTTT
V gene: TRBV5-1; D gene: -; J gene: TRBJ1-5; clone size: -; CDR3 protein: CASSLAGGQPQHF; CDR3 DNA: TGCGCCAGCAGCTTGGCGGGGGGTCAGCCCCAGCATTTT
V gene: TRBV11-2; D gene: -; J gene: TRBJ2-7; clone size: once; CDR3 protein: CASSQDIRAHEQYF; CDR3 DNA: TGTGCCAGCAGCCAAGATATCAGGGCCCACGAGCAGTACTTC
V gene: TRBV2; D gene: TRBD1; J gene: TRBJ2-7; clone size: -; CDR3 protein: CASSDVTDRRSSYEQYF; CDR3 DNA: TGTGCCAGCAGTGACGTAACGGACAGGCGTAGCTCCTACGAGCAGTACTTC
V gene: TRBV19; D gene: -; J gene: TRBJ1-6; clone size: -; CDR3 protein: CASSILAIFDSPLHF; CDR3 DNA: TGTGCCAGTAGTATATTGGCCATCTTCGATTCACCCCTCCACTTT
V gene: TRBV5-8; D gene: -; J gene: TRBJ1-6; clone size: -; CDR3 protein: CASSLATRDDSPLHF; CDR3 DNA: TGTGCCAGCAGCTTGGCTACCAGGGATGATTCACCCCTCCACTTT